This TCR beta chain was profiled in a study of blood T cells in healthy people across ages. V was trimmed by 5 bases and J by 4 bases, leaving 9 bases between them. CDR3 size: 13 residues. CDR1 and CDR2 from the germline V gene are ENHRY and SYGVKD. A sample-barcoded 5' primer and a J-beta primer mix were used in a second PCR of about 7 to 11 cycles. TCRdb used MiXCR to reprocess the 5' RACE reads, holding one entry per CDR3 protein. The sample records 800,000 or so distinct CDR3 sequences, approximately 25% being singletons. These data were likewise used in another study, on T cells of mothers and their children. According to that study: Added by the second PCR's M1S primer were sample barcodes and 2-4 random nucleotides.

The chain is built from TRBV10-3 and TRBJ2-1; D is uncertain. Sequences were obtained from blood. The clonotype was recovered from a boy under 18 in good health. The CDR3 loop is CAISPDKYNEQFF. In nucleotides, the CDR3 is TGTGCCATCAGTCCCGACAAATACAATGAGCAGTTCTTC.